The next 31 T cell receptor beta chains were all read from a single sample in a study of cytomegalovirus exposure and HLA in healthy donors. Primers included in the PCR were 60 Vbeta and 13 Jbeta primers. Produced via immunoSEQ multiplex PCR; TCRdb's table is partial and in-frame only. The table lists approximately 130,000 clones, approximately 84% of them singletons. The sequenced sample consisted of PBMCs. These receptors were obtained from a boy aged 2 to 10 in good health and CMV-seronegative.

The J gene is TRBJ2-2, the V gene TRBV6-4; D gene ambiguous. CDR1 MRHNA and CDR2 SNTAGT come from the germline V gene. V shed 2 bases and J shed 4 bases, with 5 bases lying between them. There are 13 residues in the CDR3. CDR3 DNA: TGTGCCAGCAGTGACGGAGCCACCGGGGAGCTGTTTTTT. Translated: CASSDGATGELFF.

J is TRBJ2-1 and V is TRBV30; tentative D call: TRBD2 (5 bases). The CDR3 runs to 15 residues. CDR1 is GTSNPN, CDR2 SVGIG, per germline (reference sequence). Trimming shortened V by 1 base and J by 0 bases, and 10 bases separated the two germline ends. The CDR3 spells CAWSAGLSSYNEQFF. The CDR3 nucleotides are TGTGCCTGGAGTGCTGGACTGAGCTCCTACAATGAGCAGTTCTTC.

V is TRBV5-6 and J is TRBJ1-2, with 7 bases lining up with TRBD1. V gave up 0 bases and J gave up 0 bases; unmatched junction bases: 2. Germline V lookup: CDR1 SGHDT, CDR2 YYEEEE. The CDR3 covers 15 residues. DNA for the CDR3: TGTGCCAGCAGCTTGGGAGGGACAGCTAACTATGGCTACACCTTC. It yields the protein CASSLGGTANYGYTF.

This clone has only a few counts. The chain links TRBV4-1 to TRBJ2-3, with 11 bases aligning to TRBD2. CDR3 size: 17 residues. V dropped 3 bases and J dropped 5; count of bases not matched to a gene: 10. Germline CDR1 is MGHRA and CDR2 is YSYEKL. The CDR3 DNA reads as TGCGCCAGCAGCCACCGTCTACTAGCGGGGGTGATAGATACGCAGTATTTT. It yields the protein CASSHRLLAGVIDTQYF.

This chain joins TRBV27 and TRBJ1-5; 8 nucleotides match TRBD1. The CDR3 is 15 residues long. Germline V lookup: CDR1 MNHEY, CDR2 SMNVEV (reference sequence). After removal of 6 bases from V and 2 bases from J, the junction contained 6 bases not matched to a gene. CDR3 in amino acids: CASSRTGGGNQPQHF. In DNA form, the CDR3 reads TGTGCCAGCAGCCGCACAGGGGGGGGCAATCAGCCCCAGCATTTT.

The chain has TRBV30 and TRBJ2-3; TRBD2 matches 10 bases. This CDR3 comprises 15 residues. With V trimmed by 5 bases and J by 3 bases, 8 bases remained unmatched. Germline V gene data show CDR1 as GTSNPN and CDR2 as SVGIG (reference sequence). This CDR3 is CAWVGKLAGTDTQYF. The CDR3, as DNA: TGTGCCTGGGTGGGGAAACTAGCGGGGACAGATACGCAGTATTTT.

The chain carries TRBV30 and TRBJ1-1, with D perhaps TRBD1 (6 bases). The V gene's germline CDR1 is GTSNPN and CDR2 SVGIG (reference sequence). The CDR3 spans 15 residues. V gave up 0 bases and J gave up 2 bases, with 13 bases separating them. The CDR3 region is CAWSVKGGYNTEAFF. DNA for the CDR3: TGTGCCTGGAGTGTTAAAGGGGGTTATAACACTGAAGCTTTCTTT.

This rearrangement joins TRBV5-1 to TRBJ2-1; no reliable D call. Trimming left V 3 bases short and J 6 bases short, with 13 bases between. The length of the CDR3 is 14 residues. CDR1 is SGHRS and CDR2 is YFSETQ in the germline V gene. The CDR3 bases are TGCGCCAGCAGCTCGTCCAACTACCCCAATGAGCAGTTCTTC. Translating it yields CASSSSNYPNEQFF.

J is TRBJ1-2 and V is TRBV18; D possibly corresponds to TRBD1 (6 bases). The V gene's germline CDR1 is KGHSH and CDR2 LQKENI. Trimming shortened V by 1 base and J by 4 bases, and 13 bases separated the two germline ends. This CDR3 has 15 residues. CDR3 amino acids: CASSPLSDSGYGYTF. The CDR3 region has the DNA TGTGCCAGCTCACCACTTTCGGACAGCGGCTATGGCTACACCTTC.

V and J are TRBV7-2 and TRBJ1-1; weak D call: TRBD1 (6 bases). The CDR3 has 14 residues. V dropped 6 bases and J dropped 0 bases, with 11 bases sitting between them. Germline V CDR1 and CDR2: SGHTA, FQGNSA. The CDR3 coding sequence is TGTGCCAGCAGGCAACAGGGCCTGAACACTGAAGCTTTCTTT. Amino acid sequence: CASRQQGLNTEAFF.

This clone was picked up one time. The V and J genes are TRBV20-1 and TRBJ1-2; D ambiguous. Germline V gene lookup returns CDR1 DFQATT and CDR2 SNEGSKA (reference sequence). The V and J ends lost 1 base and 7 bases respectively, with 7 bases between them. The CDR3 length is 11 residues. CDR3 sequence: CSARVSGGYTF. In DNA form, the CDR3 reads TGCAGTGCTAGAGTCAGTGGTGGCTACACCTTC.

J is TRBJ1-6 and V is TRBV4-3; 9 bases map to TRBD1. V gave up 2 bases and J gave up 7 bases; unmatched junction bases: 6. Germline lookup yields CDR1 LGHNA and CDR2 YSLEER. The CDR3 runs 16 residues. The CDR3 is CASSQRRDRDNSPLHF. In nucleotides, the CDR3 is TGCGCCAGCAGCCAACGCCGGGACAGGGACAATTCACCCCTCCACTTT.

The chain combines TRBV5-1 with TRBJ2-5, with D unresolved. V was shortened by 0 bases and J by 1 base, with 10 bases between the two germline ends. The CDR3 is 15 residues long. Germline V gene lookup returns CDR1 SGHRS and CDR2 YFSETQ. CDR3 sequence: CASSLAPPFQETQYF. The CDR3 DNA reads TGCGCCAGCAGCTTGGCCCCTCCCTTCCAAGAGACCCAGTACTTC.

The gene calls are TRBV4-3 and TRBJ1-1, with D hard to call. The CDR3 runs 13 residues. From germline, CDR1 is LGHNA and CDR2 YSLEER. Trimming took off 5 bases at V and 1 base at J, with 8 bases between the two ends. The CDR3 nucleotides are TGCGCCAGCAGCTCCCGTAGGAACACTGAAGCTTTCTTT. Its protein product is CASSSRRNTEAFF.

This sequence joins TRBV29-1 and TRBJ2-7; possibly TRBD2 for D (6 bases). Germline loops: CDR1 SQVTM, CDR2 ANQGSEA. CDR3 length equals 13 residues. Between the trimmed V and J ends, which lost 6 bases and 3 bases, there was a span of 15 bases. DNA for the CDR3: TGCAGCGTCCGGGACTCCGGTAGCTACGAGCAGTACGTC. Translation: CSVRDSGSYEQYV.

The J gene is TRBJ1-5, the V gene TRBV6-5; D possibly corresponds to TRBD1 (5 bases). Germline V lookup: CDR1 MNHEY, CDR2 SVGAGI. The CDR3 is 15 amino acids. V was shortened by 5 bases and J by 0 bases, with 11 bases between the two germline ends. The CDR3 region has the DNA TGTGCCAGCAGTCGACAGCCGTATAGCAATCAGCCCCAGCATTTT. It encodes CASSRQPYSNQPQHF.

V usage is TRBV4-1 and J usage is TRBJ1-6; maybe TRBD1 (6 bases). From germline, CDR1 is MGHRA and CDR2 YSYEKL. The CDR3 covers 16 residues. Trimming stripped 6 bases from V and 0 bases from J, with 12 bases between. The CDR3 here is CASSGGQGSYNSPLHF. CDR3 in DNA: TGCGCCAGCAGTGGGGGCCAAGGCTCCTATAATTCACCCCTCCACTTT.

This chain joins TRBV9 and TRBJ2-3; TRBD2 aligns across 11 bases. The CDR3 has 16 amino acids. With V trimmed by 4 bases and J by 3 bases, 7 bases remained unmatched. Germline values: CDR1 SGDLS, CDR2 YYNGEE. The CDR3 loop reads CASSKTSGSRTDTQYF. The CDR3 DNA sequence: TGTGCCAGCAGCAAAACTAGCGGGAGTAGAACAGATACGCAGTATTTT.

V gene TRBV4-1 combines with J gene TRBJ1-1; D is unclear. This CDR3 is 16 amino acids long. Germline loops: CDR1 MGHRA, CDR2 YSYEKL. Trimming shortened V by 1 base and J by 0 bases, and 12 bases separated the two germline ends. The CDR3 loop is CASSQGGGHLNTEAFF. The CDR3 nucleotides are TGCGCCAGCAGCCAAGGAGGAGGCCATTTGAACACTGAAGCTTTCTTT.

The CDR3: CASSLETGDYEQYV. For the CDR3, the DNA is TGTGCCAGCAGCTTGGAGACAGGTGATTACGAGCAGTACGTC. The chain links TRBV5-5 to TRBJ2-7, with a tentative D call TRBD1 (6 bases). This CDR3 comprises 14 residues. Trimming took 0 bases from V and 4 from J, leaving 11 bases between them. CDR1 is SGHKS and CDR2 is YYEKEE in the germline V gene (reference sequence).

The chain links TRBV9 to TRBJ2-5; TRBD2 matches at 7 bases. This CDR3 has 15 residues. Looked up from germline, CDR1 is SGDLS and CDR2 is YYNGEE. V dropped 1 base and J dropped 5; count of bases not matched to a gene: 8. This CDR3 is CASSVSSAGRETQYF. Here the CDR3 DNA reads TGTGCCAGCAGCGTATCGTCAGCGGGAAGGGAGACCCAGTACTTC.

This clone was seen a single time. The CDR3 DNA reads TGTGCCAGCAGCGTAGTGGGACTAGCGGGAATCAATGAGCAGTTCTTC. The encoded protein is CASSVVGLAGINEQFF. This chain joins TRBV9 and TRBJ2-1; 13 positions match TRBD2. Germline CDR1 reads SGDLS; CDR2 reads YYNGEE. The CDR3 extends over 16 amino acids. V lost 0 bases, J lost 6 bases, and 3 bases stayed unmatched.

This rearrangement joins TRBV9 to TRBJ2-3; 10 bases align to TRBD1. The CDR3 spans 15 residues. From germline, CDR1 is SGDLS and CDR2 YYNGEE. Unmatched junction bases numbered 6, after V lost 5 bases and J lost 3 bases. CDR3 in amino acids: CASSPDRGGTDTQYF. The CDR3 coding sequence is TGTGCCAGCAGTCCGGACAGGGGGGGGACAGATACGCAGTATTTT.

V gene TRBV7-6 combines with J gene TRBJ2-1; 8 nucleotides agree with TRBD1. Germline V gives CDR1 SGHVS, CDR2 FNYEAQ. The CDR3 has 19 amino acids. Losses at the gene ends were 4 bases for V and 2 bases for J; bases not matched to a gene: 16. CDR3 region: CASSSPGDRGFNPYNEQFF. CDR3 nucleotides: TGTGCCAGCAGCTCCCCCGGCGACAGGGGCTTTAACCCCTACAATGAGCAGTTCTTC. The complete variable domain, with remaining parts taken from reference TRBV7-6 and TRBJ2-1, reads GAGVSQSPRYKVTKRGQDVALRCDPISGHVSLYWYRQALGQGPEFLTYFNYEAQQDKSGLPNDRFSAERPEGSISTLTIQRTEQRDSAMYRCASSSPGDRGFNPYNEQFFGPGTRLTVL.

This chain joins TRBV5-4 and TRBJ1-5; TRBD1 matches 9 bases. V was clipped by 2 bases and J by 4 bases; unmatched bases: 7. Germline CDR1 and CDR2: SGHNT and YYREEE (reference sequence). The CDR3 has 16 residues. The CDR3, as DNA: TGTGCCAGCAGCTTATCCGGGACAGGGTCGAATCAGCCCCAGCATTTT. This gives the protein CASSLSGTGSNQPQHF.

The chain joins TRBV29-1 to TRBJ1-5; 9 bases are a match to TRBD1. CDR1 SQVTM and CDR2 ANQGSEA come from the germline V gene. CDR3 length equals 16 residues. CDR3: CSVLLRDREANQPQHF. In DNA form, the CDR3 reads TGCAGTGTTCTCTTAAGGGACAGGGAGGCAAATCAGCCCCAGCATTTT.

The chain uses TRBV20-1 and TRBJ2-7; D gene ambiguous. The CDR3 is 11 residues long. The germline CDR1 and CDR2 sequences are DFQATT and SNEGSKA (reference sequence). V was shortened by 0 bases and J by 3 bases, with 3 bases between the two germline ends. The CDR3 DNA sequence: TGCAGTGCTAGAGACTACTACGAGCAGTACGTC. It is translated as CSARDYYEQYV.

The chain couples TRBV7-3 to TRBJ2-7, with D hard to call. V gave up 0 bases and J gave up 3 bases, with 6 bases separating them. This CDR3 has 13 residues. Germline values: CDR1 SGHTA, CDR2 FQGTGA. In nucleotides, the CDR3 is TGTGCCAGCAGCTTAACGGAGTACTACGAGCAGTACTTC. Protein: CASSLTEYYEQYF.

The rearrangement links TRBV6-6 to TRBJ1-5; 8 positions match TRBD1. This CDR3 has 15 residues. Germline assignment: CDR1 MNHNY and CDR2 SVGAGI (reference sequence). With 6 bases clipped from V and 4 bases from J, the junction kept 8 bases outside the gene matches. CDR3 DNA: TGTGCCAGCAGCCAATGGACAGGGAAGAATCAGCCCCAGCATTTT. It yields the protein CASSQWTGKNQPQHF.

The chain joins TRBV7-6 to TRBJ2-3; D is undetermined. The CDR3 has 15 amino acids. Germline CDR1 and CDR2: SGHVS and FNYEAQ. Trimming cost V 5 bases and J 3 bases, with 15 bases left between them. CDR3 amino acids: CASSTPQEATDTQYF. CDR3 in DNA: TGTGCCAGCAGCACCCCCCAAGAGGCTACAGATACGCAGTATTTT.

This chain joins TRBV10-2 and TRBJ1-5, with D possibly being TRBD1 (6 bases). Trimming took 4 bases from V and 5 from J, leaving 12 bases between them. This CDR3 spans 14 amino acids. From germline, CDR1 is WSHSY and CDR2 SAAADI. CDR3 sequence reads: CASSVQGGDQPQHF. As DNA, the CDR3 is TGCGCCAGCAGTGTACAGGGAGGGGATCAGCCCCAGCATTTT.